Each of the 2 T cell receptor beta chains below was sequenced from the same sample in a study of shared clonotypes between healthy human individuals. Sequenced by immunoSEQ multiplex PCR; TCRdb stores in-frame clones only, minus some. The sample includes about 2.5 million clones, about nine tenths of them seen just once. Sequenced material: naive CD4+ T cells from PBMCs. As to subset: CD45RA+ positively selected. Receptors originate from a man aged 18 to 30 in good health. Some clones in this sample may be carry-over from other donors' samples.

The chain carries TRBV18 and TRBJ1-2; TRBD1 agrees at 9 bases. There are 13 residues in the CDR3. Germline loops: CDR1 KGHSH, CDR2 LQKENI. J lost 9 bases, V lost 3 bases, and 5 bases had no gene match. CDR3 sequence: CASSPDRGMSYTF. As DNA, the CDR3 is TGTGCCAGCTCACCCGACAGGGGGATGAGCTACACCTTC.

The V and J genes are TRBV18 and TRBJ2-5, with 13 nucleotides matching TRBD2. V dropped 6 bases and J dropped 2; count of bases not matched to a gene: 3. The CDR3 spans 15 residues. Germline values: CDR1 KGHSH, CDR2 LQKENI. This CDR3 is CASSQLAGGQETQYF. As DNA, the CDR3 is TGTGCCAGCTCTCAACTAGCGGGAGGGCAAGAGACCCAGTACTTC.